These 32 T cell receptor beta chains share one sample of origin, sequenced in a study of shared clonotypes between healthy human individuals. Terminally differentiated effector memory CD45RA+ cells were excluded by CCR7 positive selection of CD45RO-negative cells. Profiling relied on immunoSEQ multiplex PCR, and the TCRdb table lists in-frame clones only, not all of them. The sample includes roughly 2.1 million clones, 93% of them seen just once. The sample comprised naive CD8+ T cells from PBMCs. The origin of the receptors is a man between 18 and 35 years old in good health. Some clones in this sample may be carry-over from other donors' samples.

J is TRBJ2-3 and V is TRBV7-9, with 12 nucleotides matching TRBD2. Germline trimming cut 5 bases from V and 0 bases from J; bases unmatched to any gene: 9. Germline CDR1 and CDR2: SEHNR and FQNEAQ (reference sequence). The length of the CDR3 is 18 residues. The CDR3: CASSIRPGTSGSTDTQYF. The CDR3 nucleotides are TGTGCCAGCAGCATCCGACCCGGGACTAGCGGGAGCACAGATACGCAGTATTTT.

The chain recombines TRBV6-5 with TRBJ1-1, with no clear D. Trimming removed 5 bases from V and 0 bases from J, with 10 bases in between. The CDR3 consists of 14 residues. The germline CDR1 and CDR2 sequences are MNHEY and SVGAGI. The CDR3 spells CASSVGGMNTEAFF. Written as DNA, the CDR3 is TGTGCCAGCAGTGTCGGTGGGATGAACACTGAAGCTTTCTTT.

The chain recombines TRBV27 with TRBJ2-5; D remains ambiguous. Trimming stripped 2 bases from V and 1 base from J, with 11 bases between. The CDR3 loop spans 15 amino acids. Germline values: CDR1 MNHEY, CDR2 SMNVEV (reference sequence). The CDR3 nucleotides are TGTGCCAGCAGTTTAATGGCCGGGTCCCAAGAGACCCAGTACTTC. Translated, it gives CASSLMAGSQETQYF.

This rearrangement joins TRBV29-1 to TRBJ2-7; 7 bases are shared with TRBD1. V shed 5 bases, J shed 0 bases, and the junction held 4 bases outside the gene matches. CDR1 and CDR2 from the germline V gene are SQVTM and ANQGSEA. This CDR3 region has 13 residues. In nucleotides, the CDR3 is TGCAGCGTTAAGGACAGGAGCTCCTACGAGCAGTACTTC. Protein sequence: CSVKDRSSYEQYF.

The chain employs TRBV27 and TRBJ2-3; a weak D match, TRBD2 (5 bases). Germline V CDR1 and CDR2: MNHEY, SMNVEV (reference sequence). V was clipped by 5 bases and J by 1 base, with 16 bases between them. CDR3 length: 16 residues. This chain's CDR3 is CASSPVRVGGTDTQYF. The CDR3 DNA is TGTGCCAGCAGTCCAGTAAGGGTCGGGGGCACAGATACGCAGTATTTT.

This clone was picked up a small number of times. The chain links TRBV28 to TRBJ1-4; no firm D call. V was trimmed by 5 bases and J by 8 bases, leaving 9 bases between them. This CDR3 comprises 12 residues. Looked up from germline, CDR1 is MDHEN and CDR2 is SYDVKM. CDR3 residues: CASSIPGEKLFF. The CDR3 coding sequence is TGTGCCAGCAGTATCCCTGGCGAAAAACTGTTTTTT.

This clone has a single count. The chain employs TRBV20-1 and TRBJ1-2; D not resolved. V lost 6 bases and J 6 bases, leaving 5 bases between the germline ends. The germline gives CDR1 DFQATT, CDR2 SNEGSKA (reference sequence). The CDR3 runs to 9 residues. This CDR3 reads CSAKDGYTF. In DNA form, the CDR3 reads TGCAGTGCAAAAGATGGCTACACCTTC.

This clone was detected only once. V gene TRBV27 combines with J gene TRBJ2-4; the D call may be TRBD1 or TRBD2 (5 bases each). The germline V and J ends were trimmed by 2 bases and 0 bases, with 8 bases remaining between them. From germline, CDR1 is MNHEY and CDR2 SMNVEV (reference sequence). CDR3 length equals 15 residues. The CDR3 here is CASSLVGGAKNIQYF. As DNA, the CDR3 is TGTGCCAGCAGTTTAGTTGGGGGAGCCAAAAACATTCAGTACTTC.

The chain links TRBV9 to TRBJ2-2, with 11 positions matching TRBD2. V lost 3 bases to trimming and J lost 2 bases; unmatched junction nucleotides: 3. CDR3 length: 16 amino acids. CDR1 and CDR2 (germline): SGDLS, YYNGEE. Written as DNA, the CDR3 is TGTGCCAGCAGCGGAACTAGCGGGAGTAACACCGGGGAGCTGTTTTTT. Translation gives CASSGTSGSNTGELFF.

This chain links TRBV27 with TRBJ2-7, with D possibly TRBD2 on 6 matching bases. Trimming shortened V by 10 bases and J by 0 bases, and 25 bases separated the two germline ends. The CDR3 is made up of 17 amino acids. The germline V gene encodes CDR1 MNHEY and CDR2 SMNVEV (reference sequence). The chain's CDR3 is CATQTRGTPSSSYEQYF. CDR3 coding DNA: TGTGCCACCCAAACCCGGGGGACGCCGTCAAGCTCCTACGAGCAGTACTTC.

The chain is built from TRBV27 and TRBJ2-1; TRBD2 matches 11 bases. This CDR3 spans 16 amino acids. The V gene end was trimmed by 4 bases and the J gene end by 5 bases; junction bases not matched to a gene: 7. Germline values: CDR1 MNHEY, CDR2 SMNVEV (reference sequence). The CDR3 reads CASSSPLAGVDNEQFF. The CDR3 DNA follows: TGTGCCAGCAGTTCGCCACTAGCGGGAGTCGACAATGAGCAGTTCTTC.

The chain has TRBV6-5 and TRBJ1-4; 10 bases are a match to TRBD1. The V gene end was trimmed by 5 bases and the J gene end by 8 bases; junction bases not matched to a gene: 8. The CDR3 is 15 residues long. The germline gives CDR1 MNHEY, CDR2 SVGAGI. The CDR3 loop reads CASSPRDRGMEKLFF. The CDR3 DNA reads TGTGCCAGCAGTCCCCGGGACAGGGGCATGGAAAAACTGTTTTTT.

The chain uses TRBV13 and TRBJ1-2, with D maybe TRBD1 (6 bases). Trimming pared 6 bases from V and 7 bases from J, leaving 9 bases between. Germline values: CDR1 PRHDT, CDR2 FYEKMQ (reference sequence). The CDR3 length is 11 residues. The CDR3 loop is CASRAGVGYTF. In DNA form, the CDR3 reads TGTGCCAGCAGGGCAGGGGTTGGCTACACCTTC. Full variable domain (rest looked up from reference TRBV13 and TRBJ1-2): AAGVIQSPRHLIKEKRETATLKCYPIPRHDTVYWYQQGPGQDPQFLISFYEKMQSDKGSIPDRFSAQQFSDYHSELNMSSLELGDSALYFCASRAGVGYTFGSGTRLTVV.

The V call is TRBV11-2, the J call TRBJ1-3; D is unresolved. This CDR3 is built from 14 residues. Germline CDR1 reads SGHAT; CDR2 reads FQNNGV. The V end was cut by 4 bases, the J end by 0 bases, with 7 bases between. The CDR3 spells CASSSLSSGNTIYF. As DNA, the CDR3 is TGTGCCAGCAGCTCCTTGAGCTCTGGAAACACCATATATTTT. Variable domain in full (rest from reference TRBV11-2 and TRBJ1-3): EAGVAQSPRYKIIEKRQSVAFWCNPISGHATLYWYQQILGQGPKLLIQFQNNGVVDDSQLPKDRFSAERLKGVDSTLKIQPAKLEDSAVYLCASSSLSSGNTIYFGEGSWLTVV.

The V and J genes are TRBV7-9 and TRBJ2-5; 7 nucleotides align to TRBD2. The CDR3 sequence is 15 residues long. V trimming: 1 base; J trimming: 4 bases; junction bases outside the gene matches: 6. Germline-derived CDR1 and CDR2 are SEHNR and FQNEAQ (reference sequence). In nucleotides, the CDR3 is TGTGCCAGCAGCTTAGGGGCCTCGGGGGGAGAGACCCAGTACTTC. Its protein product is CASSLGASGGETQYF.

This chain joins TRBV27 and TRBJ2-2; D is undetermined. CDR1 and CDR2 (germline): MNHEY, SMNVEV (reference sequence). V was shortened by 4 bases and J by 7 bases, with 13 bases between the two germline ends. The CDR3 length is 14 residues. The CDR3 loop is CASSSWGLDGELFF. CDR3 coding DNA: TGTGCCAGCAGTTCATGGGGATTGGACGGGGAGCTGTTTTTT.

Here the CDR3 reads CASSQDIGRAGRFSYEQYF. In DNA form, the CDR3 reads TGTGCCAGCAGCCAAGATATAGGTCGCGCAGGGCGATTTTCCTACGAGCAGTACTTC. This chain uses TRBV14 with TRBJ2-7; D possibly corresponds to TRBD1 (5 bases). V shed 0 bases and J shed 1 base, with 22 bases lying between them. Germline CDR1 SGHDN, CDR2 FVKESK. The length of the CDR3 is 19 residues.

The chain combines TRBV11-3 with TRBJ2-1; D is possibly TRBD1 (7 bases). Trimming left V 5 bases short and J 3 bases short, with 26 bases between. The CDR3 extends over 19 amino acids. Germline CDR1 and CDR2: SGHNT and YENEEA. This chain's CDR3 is CASSGGGSGIPGGYNEQFF. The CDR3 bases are TGTGCCAGCAGCGGGGGTGGTAGCGGAATACCAGGGGGCTACAATGAGCAGTTCTTC.

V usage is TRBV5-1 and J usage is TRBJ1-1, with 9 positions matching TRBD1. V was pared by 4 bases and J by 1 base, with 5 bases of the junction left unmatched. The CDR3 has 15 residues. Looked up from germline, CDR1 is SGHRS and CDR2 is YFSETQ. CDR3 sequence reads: CASSAEGQGNTEAFF. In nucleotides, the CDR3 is TGCGCCAGCAGCGCCGAGGGACAGGGGAACACTGAAGCTTTCTTT.

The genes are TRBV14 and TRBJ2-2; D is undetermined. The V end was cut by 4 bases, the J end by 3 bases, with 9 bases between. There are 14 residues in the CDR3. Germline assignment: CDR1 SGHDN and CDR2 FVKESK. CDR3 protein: CASSLRPDTGELFF. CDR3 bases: TGTGCCAGCAGCCTTCGTCCGGACACCGGGGAGCTGTTTTTT.

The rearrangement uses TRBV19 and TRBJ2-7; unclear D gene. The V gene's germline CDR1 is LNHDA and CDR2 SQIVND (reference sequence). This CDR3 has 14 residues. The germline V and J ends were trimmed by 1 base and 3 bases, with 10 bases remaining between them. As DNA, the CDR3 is TGTGCCAGTAGTATAGCCGACAACATCTACGAGCAGTACTTC. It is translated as CASSIADNIYEQYF. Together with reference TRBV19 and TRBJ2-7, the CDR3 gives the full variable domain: DGGITQSPKYLFRKEGQNVTLSCEQNLNHDAMYWYRQDPGQGLRLIYYSQIVNDFQKGDIAEGYSVSREKKESFPLTVTSAQKNPTAFYLCASSIADNIYEQYFGPGTRLTVT.

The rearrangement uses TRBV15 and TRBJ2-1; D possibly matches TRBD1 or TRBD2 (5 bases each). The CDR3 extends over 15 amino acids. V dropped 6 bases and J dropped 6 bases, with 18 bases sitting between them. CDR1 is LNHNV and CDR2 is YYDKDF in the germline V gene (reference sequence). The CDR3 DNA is TGTGCCACCAGGTCCGGGACCAGATACGGCAATGAGCAGTTCTTC. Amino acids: CATRSGTRYGNEQFF.

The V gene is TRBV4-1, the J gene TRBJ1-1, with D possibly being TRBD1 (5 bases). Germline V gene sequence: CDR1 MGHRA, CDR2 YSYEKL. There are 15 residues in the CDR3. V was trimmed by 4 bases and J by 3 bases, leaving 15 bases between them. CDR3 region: CASSPRGGSDTEAFF. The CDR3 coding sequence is TGCGCCAGCAGCCCTCGGGGGGGGAGCGACACTGAAGCTTTCTTT.

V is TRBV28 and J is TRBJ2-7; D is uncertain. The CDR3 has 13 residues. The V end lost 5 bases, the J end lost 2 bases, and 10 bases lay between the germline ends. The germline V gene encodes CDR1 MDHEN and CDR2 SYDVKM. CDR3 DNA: TGTGCCAGCAGTGCCGGGTCGCCCTACGAGCAGTACTTC. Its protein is CASSAGSPYEQYF. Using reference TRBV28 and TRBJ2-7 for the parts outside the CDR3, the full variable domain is DVKVTQSSRYLVKRTGEKVFLECVQDMDHENMFWYRQDPGLGLRLIYFSYDVKMKEKGDIPEGYSVSREKKERFSLILESASTNQTSMYLCASSAGSPYEQYFGPGTRLTVT.

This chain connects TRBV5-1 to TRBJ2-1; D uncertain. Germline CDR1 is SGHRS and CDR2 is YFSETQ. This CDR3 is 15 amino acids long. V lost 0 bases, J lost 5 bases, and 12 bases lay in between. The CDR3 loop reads CASSLGGYLNNEQFF. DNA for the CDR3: TGCGCCAGCAGCTTGGGAGGATACTTGAACAATGAGCAGTTCTTC.

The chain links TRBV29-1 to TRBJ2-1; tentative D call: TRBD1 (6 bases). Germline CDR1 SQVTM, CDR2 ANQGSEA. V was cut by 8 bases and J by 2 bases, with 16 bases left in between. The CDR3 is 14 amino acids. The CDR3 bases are TGCAGCCACACAGGGAGACCAACCTACAATGAGCAGTTCTTC. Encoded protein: CSHTGRPTYNEQFF.

CDR3 loop: CASTDREGGNTIYF. The CDR3, as DNA: TGCGCCAGCACGGACCGGGAGGGGGGAAACACCATATATTTT. This sequence joins TRBV10-2 and TRBJ1-3, with TRBD1 as a possible D gene (5 bases). Germline lookup yields CDR1 WSHSY and CDR2 SAAADI. V was trimmed by 7 bases and J by 4 bases, leaving 14 bases between them. This CDR3 has 14 residues.

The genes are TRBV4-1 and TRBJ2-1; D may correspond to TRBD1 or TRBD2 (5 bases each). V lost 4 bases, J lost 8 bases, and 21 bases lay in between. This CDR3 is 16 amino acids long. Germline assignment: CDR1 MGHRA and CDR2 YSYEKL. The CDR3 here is CASSPQPGPSRDEQFF. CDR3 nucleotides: TGCGCCAGCAGCCCCCAACCGGGACCTAGCAGGGATGAGCAGTTCTTC.

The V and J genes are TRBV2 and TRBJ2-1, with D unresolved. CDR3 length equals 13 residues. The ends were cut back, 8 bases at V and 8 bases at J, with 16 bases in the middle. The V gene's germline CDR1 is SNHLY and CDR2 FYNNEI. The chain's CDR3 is CASGALLAHEQFF. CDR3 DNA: TGTGCCAGCGGTGCCCTTCTTGCCCATGAGCAGTTCTTC.

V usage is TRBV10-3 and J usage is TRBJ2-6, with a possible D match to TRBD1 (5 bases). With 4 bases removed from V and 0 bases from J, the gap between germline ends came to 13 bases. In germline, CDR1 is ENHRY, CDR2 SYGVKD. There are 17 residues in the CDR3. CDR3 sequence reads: CAISVTATTSGANVLTF. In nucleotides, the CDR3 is TGTGCCATCAGTGTGACAGCCACGACCTCTGGGGCCAACGTCCTGACTTTC.

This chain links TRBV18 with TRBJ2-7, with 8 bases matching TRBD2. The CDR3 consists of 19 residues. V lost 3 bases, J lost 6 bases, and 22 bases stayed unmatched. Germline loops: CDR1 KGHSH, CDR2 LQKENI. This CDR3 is CASSPRPPVERELGAEQYF. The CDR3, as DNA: TGTGCCAGCTCACCCCGTCCCCCGGTCGAGCGGGAGTTGGGGGCCGAGCAGTACTTC. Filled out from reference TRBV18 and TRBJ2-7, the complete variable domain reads NAGVMQNPRHLVRRRGQEARLRCSPMKGHSHVYWYRQLPEEGLKFMVYLQKENIIDESGMPKERFSAEFPKEGPSILRIQQVVRGDSAAYFCASSPRPPVERELGAEQYFGPGTRLTVT.

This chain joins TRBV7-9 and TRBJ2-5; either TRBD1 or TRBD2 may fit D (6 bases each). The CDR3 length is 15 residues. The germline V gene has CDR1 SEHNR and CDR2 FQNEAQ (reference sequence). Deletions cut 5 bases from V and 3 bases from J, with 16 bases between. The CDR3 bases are TGTGCCAGCAGCGGACGCTCAGGGGAGGAAGAGACCCAGTACTTC. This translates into CASSGRSGEEETQYF. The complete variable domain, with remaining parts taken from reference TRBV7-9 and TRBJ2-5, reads DTGVSQNPRHKITKRGQNVTFRCDPISEHNRLYWYRQTLGQGPEFLTYFQNEAQLEKSRLLSDRFSAERPKGSFSTLEIQRTEQGDSAMYLCASSGRSGEEETQYFGPGTRLLVL.